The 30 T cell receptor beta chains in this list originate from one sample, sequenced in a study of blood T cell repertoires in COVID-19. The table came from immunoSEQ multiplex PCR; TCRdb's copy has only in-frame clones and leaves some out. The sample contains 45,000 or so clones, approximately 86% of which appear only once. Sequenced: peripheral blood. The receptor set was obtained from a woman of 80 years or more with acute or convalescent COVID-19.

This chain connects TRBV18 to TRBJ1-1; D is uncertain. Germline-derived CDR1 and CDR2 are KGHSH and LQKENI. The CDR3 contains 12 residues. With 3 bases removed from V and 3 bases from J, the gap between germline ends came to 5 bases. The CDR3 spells CASSPQDTEAFF. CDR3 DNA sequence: TGTGCCAGCTCACCGCAGGACACTGAAGCTTTCTTT.

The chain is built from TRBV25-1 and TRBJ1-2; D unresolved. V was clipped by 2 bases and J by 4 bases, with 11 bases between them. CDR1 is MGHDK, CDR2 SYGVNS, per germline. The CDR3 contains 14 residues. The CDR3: CASSEAAASYGYTF. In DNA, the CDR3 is TGTGCCAGCAGTGAAGCGGCAGCCTCCTATGGCTACACCTTC.

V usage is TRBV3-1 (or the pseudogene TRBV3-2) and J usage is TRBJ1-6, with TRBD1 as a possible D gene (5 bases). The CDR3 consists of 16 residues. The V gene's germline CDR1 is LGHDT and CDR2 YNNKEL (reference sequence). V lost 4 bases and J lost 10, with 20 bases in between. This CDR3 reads CASSPRGGGRGSPLHF. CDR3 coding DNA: TGTGCCAGCAGCCCCCGAGGCGGGGGGAGAGGGTCACCCCTCCACTTT.

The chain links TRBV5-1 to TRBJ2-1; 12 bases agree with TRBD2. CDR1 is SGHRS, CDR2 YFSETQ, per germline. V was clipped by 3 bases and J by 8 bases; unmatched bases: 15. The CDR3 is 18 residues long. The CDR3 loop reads CASSSLAGGPPAPDEQFF. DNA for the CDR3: TGCGCCAGCAGCTCACTAGCGGGAGGCCCCCCGGCCCCCGATGAGCAGTTCTTC.

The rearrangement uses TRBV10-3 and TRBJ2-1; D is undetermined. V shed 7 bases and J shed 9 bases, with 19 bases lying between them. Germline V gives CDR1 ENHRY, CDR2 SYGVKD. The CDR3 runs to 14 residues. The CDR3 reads CAIKGGGDGGEQFF. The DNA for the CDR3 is TGTGCCATCAAAGGCGGCGGCGATGGTGGTGAGCAGTTCTTC.

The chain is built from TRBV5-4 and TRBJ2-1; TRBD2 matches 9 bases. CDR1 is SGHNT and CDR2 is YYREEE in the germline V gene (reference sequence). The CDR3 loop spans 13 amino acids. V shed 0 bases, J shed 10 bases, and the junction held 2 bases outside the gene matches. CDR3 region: CASSLGLAGEQFF. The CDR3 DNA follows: TGTGCCAGCAGCTTGGGGCTAGCGGGAGAGCAGTTCTTC.

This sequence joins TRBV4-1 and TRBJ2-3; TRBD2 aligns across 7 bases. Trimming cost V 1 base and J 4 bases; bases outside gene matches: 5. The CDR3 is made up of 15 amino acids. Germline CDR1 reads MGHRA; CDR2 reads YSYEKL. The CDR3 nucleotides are TGCGCCAGCAGCCAAGGGGACTATCGAGCAGATACGCAGTATTTT. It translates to CASSQGDYRADTQYF.

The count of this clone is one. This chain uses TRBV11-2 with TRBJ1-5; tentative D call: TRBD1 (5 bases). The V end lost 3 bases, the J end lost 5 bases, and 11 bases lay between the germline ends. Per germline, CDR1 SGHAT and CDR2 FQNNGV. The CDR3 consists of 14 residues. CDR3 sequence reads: CASSFSGADQPQHF. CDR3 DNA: TGTGCCAGCAGCTTCAGCGGGGCCGATCAGCCCCAGCATTTT.

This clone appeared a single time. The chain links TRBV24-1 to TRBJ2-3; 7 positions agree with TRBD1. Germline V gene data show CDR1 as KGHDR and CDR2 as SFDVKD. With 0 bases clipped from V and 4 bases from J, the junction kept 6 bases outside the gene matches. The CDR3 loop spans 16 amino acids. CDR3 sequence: CATSDLDRASPDTQYF. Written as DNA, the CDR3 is TGTGCCACCAGTGATTTGGACAGGGCGTCCCCAGATACGCAGTATTTT.

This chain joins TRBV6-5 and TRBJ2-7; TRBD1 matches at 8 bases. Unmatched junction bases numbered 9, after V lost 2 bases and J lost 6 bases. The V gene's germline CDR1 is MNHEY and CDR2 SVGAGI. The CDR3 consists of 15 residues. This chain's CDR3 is CASSYQGAVGGEQYF. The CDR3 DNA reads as TGTGCCAGCAGTTACCAGGGGGCGGTTGGGGGCGAGCAGTACTTC.

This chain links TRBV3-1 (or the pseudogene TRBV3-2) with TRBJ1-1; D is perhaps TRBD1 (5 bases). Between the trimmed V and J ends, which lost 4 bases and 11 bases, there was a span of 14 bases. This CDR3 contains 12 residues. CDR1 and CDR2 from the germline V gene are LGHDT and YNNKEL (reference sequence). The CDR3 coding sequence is TGTGCCAGCAGCCTCCATGGGGAGGGGGCTTTCTTT. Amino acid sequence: CASSLHGEGAFF.

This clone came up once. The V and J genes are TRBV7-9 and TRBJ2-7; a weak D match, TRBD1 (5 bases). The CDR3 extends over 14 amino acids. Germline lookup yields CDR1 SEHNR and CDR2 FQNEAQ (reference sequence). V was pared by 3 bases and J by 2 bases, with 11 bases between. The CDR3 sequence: CASSLGEQAYEQYF. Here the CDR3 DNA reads TGTGCCAGCAGCTTGGGTGAACAGGCCTACGAGCAGTACTTC.

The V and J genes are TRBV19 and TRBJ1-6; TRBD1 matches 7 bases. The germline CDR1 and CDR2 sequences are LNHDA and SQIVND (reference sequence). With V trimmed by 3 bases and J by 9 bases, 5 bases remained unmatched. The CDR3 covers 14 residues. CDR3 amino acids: CASSMGTVGSPLHF. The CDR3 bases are TGTGCCAGTAGTATGGGGACAGTGGGTTCACCCCTCCACTTT.

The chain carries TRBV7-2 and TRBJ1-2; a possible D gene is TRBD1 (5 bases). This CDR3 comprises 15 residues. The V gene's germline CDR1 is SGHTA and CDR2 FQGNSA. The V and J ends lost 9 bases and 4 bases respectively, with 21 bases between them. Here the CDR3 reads CAREEPGLGGYGYTF. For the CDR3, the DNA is TGTGCCAGAGAAGAACCGGGGCTGGGGGGCTATGGCTACACCTTC.

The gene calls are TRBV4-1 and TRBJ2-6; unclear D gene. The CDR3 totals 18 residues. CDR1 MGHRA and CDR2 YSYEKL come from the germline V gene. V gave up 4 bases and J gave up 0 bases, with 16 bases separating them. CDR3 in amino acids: CASSPLPLTASGANVLTF. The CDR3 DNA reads TGCGCCAGCAGCCCACTCCCACTCACAGCCTCTGGGGCCAACGTCCTGACTTTC.

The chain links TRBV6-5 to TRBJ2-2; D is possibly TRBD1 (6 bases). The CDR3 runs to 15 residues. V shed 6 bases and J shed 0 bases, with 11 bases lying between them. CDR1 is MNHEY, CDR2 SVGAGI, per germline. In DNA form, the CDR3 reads TGTGCCAGCAGACGCCAGGGGACGAACACCGGGGAGCTGTTTTTT. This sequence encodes CASRRQGTNTGELFF.

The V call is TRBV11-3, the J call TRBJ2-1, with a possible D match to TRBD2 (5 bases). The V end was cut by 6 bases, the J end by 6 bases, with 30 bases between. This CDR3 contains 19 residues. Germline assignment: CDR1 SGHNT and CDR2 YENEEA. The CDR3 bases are TGTGCCAGCAGTTTCTCGACTATTCGAAGCGTTGGTGTCTTCAATGAGCAGTTCTTC. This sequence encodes CASSFSTIRSVGVFNEQFF.

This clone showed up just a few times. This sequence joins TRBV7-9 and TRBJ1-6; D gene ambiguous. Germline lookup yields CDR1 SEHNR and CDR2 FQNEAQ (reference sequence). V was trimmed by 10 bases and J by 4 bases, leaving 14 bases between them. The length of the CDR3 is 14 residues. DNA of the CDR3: TGTGCCACCTCCTACCGGGATTATAATTCACCCCTCCACTTT. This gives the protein CATSYRDYNSPLHF.

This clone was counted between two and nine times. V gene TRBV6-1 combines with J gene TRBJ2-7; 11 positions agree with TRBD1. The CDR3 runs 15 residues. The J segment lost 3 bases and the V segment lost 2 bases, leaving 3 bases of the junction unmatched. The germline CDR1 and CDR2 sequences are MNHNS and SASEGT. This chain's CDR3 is CASSELGTGGYEQYF. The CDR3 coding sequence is TGTGCCAGCAGTGAATTGGGGACAGGGGGCTACGAGCAGTACTTC.

The CDR3 DNA sequence: TGTGCCTGGAGTGTGGAGGGAGGGACCGGGGAGCTGTTTTTT. As protein: CAWSVEGGTGELFF. The chain employs TRBV30 and TRBJ2-2; 7 bases fit TRBD2. This CDR3 has 14 amino acids. CDR1 and CDR2 (germline): GTSNPN, SVGIG (reference sequence). V shed 0 bases, J shed 5 bases, and the junction held 3 bases outside the gene matches.

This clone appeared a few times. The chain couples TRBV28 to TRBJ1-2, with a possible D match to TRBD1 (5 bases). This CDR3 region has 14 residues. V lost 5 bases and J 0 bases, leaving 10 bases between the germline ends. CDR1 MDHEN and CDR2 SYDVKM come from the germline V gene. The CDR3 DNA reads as TGTGCCAGCAGTGTGACAGTAGCTAACTATGGCTACACCTTC. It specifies CASSVTVANYGYTF.

The CDR3, as DNA: TGTGCCAGCAGCTTAGGTTTAACTTTGGAGCAGTACTTC. This encodes CASSLGLTLEQYF. The chain couples TRBV7-9 to TRBJ2-7; D unresolved. The CDR3 runs to 13 residues. V was shortened by 1 base and J by 7 bases, with 11 bases between the two germline ends. The germline CDR1 and CDR2 sequences are SEHNR and FQNEAQ (reference sequence).

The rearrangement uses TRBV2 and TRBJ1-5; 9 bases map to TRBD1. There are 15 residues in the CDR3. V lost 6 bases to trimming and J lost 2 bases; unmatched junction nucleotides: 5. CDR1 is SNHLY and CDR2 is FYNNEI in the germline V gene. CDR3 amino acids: CASSDDRGGNQPQHF. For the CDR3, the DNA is TGTGCCAGCAGCGATGACAGGGGGGGCAATCAGCCCCAGCATTTT. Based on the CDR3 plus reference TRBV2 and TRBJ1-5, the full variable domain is EPEVTQTPSHQVTQMGQEVILRCVPISNHLYFYWYRQILGQKVEFLVSFYNNEISEKSEIFDDQFSVERPDGSNFTLKIRSTKLEDSAMYFCASSDDRGGNQPQHFGDGTRLSIL.

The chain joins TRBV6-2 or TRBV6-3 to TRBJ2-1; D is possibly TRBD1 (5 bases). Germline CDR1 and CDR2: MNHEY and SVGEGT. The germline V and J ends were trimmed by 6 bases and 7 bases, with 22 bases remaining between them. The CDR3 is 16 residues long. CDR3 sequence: CASSHLGQGLRNEQFF. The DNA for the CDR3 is TGTGCCAGCAGCCACCTTGGGCAGGGATTGAGAAATGAGCAGTTCTTC.

CDR3 in amino acids: CASSLDQLPGNEQFF. Here the CDR3 DNA reads TGTGCCAGCAGCTTAGACCAGCTCCCAGGCAATGAGCAGTTCTTC. The chain employs TRBV11-2 and TRBJ2-1; D gene uncertain. Germline V gives CDR1 SGHAT, CDR2 FQNNGV. This CDR3 comprises 15 residues. V was clipped by 0 bases and J by 6 bases, with 12 bases between them. The variable domain in full, completed from reference TRBV11-2 and TRBJ2-1, reads EAGVAQSPRYKIIEKRQSVAFWCNPISGHATLYWYQQILGQGPKLLIQFQNNGVVDDSQLPKDRFSAERLKGVDSTLKIQPAKLEDSAVYLCASSLDQLPGNEQFFGPGTRLTVL.

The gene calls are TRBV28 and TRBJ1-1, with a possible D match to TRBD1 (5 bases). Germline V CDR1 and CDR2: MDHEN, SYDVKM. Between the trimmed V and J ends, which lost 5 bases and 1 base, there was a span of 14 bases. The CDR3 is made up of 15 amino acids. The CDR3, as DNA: TGTGCCAGCAGTGTAATCGGACATCAGAACACTGAAGCTTTCTTT. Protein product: CASSVIGHQNTEAFF.

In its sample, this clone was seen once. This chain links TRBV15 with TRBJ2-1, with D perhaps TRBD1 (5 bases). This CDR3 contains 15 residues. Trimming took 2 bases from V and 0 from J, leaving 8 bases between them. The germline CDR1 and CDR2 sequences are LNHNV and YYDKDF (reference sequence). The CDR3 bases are TGTGCCACCAGCAGACAGGGAAGCTCCTACAATGAGCAGTTCTTC. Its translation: CATSRQGSSYNEQFF.

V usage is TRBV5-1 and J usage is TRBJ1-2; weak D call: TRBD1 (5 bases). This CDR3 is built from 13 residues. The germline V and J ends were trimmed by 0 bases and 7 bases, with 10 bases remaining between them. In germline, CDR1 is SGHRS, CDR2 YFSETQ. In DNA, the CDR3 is TGCGCCAGCAGCTTGGAGGGGCAGGGTGGCTACACCTTC. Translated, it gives CASSLEGQGGYTF.

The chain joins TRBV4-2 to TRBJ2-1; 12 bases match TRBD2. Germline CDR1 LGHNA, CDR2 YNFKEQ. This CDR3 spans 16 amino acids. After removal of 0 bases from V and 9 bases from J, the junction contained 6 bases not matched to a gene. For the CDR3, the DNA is TGTGCCAGCAGCCAAGAGGCACTAGCGGGAGGAGGTGAGCAGTTCTTC. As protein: CASSQEALAGGGEQFF.

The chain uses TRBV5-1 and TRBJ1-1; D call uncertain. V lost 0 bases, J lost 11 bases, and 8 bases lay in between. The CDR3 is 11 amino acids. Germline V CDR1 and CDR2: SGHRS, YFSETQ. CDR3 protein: CASSLESRAFF. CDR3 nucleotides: TGCGCCAGCAGCTTGGAGTCCCGGGCTTTCTTT.